Listed below are T cell receptor beta chains from one sample, sequenced in a study of blood T cell repertoires in COVID-19. Only in-frame clones appear in the TCRdb table, and some are missing; sequencing was by immunoSEQ multiplex PCR. The sample shows 150,000 to 200,000 clones, around 82% of them seen only once. The sample consisted of peripheral blood. The source of these receptors is a human donor with acute or convalescent COVID-19. The donor label of this sample is uncertain. CDR3s leave out the opening cysteine and the closing phenylalanine or tryptophan. The D gene is left open where the match is weak.

>TRBD1|TRBV18
ASSQQGDEQY
>TRBD2|TRBV19
ASRTTSGGYNEQF
>-|TRBV3-1/TRBV3-2
ASSQDWQGSWSPLH
>-|TRBV7-2
ASSPPGAEEETQY
>-|TRBV10-3
AISSSTLSNQPQH
>-|TRBV30
AWSVPASGTDTQY
>TRBD2|TRBV12-5
ASGSFLLAGSTDTQY
>-|TRBV23-1
ASSQSTGQPQH
>-|TRBV11-2
ASSLGPRTWGDSETQY
>-|TRBV29-1
SVDGQLNTEAF
>-|TRBV7-8
ASSASLNTEAF
>-|TRBV27
ASSFPSCSSTVPSGNTIY
>TRBD2|TRBV20-1
SASGAGSTDTQY
>-|TRBV9
ASSVVGGPYGYT
>-|TRBV11-2
ASSLGVFGAGELF
>-|TRBV12-3/TRBV12-4
ASSLRPDYGYT
>TRBD1|TRBV19
ASSPGQGNEKLF
>-|TRBV28
ASSLVGVSGANVLT
>TRBD1|TRBV6-2/TRBV6-3
ASSPGQGNQPQH
>TRBD1|TRBV7-9
ASSLVLDRVSQAF
>TRBD1|TRBV9
ASSVVDRALEAF
>-|TRBV12-3/TRBV12-4
ASSLTMNTEAF
>-|TRBV10-3
AIRQATNEKLF
>-|TRBV7-2
ASSLDRLNTEAF
>-|TRBV30
AWSSEDQPQH
>TRBD1|TRBV19
ASSGTRGYYNEQF
>-|TRBV18
ASSPGPRAGNTIY
>-|TRBV7-6
ASSLEYRAQY
>-|TRBV5-1
ASSPAPGSSTDTQY
>-|TRBV7-9
ASSLGSTIAPSGYT
>-|TRBV2
ASSEVMRNEQF
>-|TRBV3-1/TRBV3-2
ASSQEPRFEAF
>TRBD2|TRBV18
ASSQGTSSYEQY
>-|TRBV6-5
ASTGDFRGETQY
>TRBD2|TRBV23-1
ASRGSAGYGTGELF
>TRBD2|TRBV19
ASTERGGYNEQF
>TRBD1|TRBV7-6
ASSYRTGSSYYEQY
>TRBD1|TRBV3-1/TRBV3-2
ASSRGQAPETQY
>-|TRBV6-1
ASSEGRERNEKLF
>-|TRBV7-9
ASSIAGTSEKLF
>-|TRBV27
ASSQGGVAKNIQY
>-|TRBV7-9
ASSYGGTSYEQY
>-|TRBV3-1/TRBV3-2
ASSRMEGQNEQY
>-|TRBV2
ASSEALWGLSGNTIY
>TRBD1|TRBV3-1/TRBV3-2
ASSQDPGTGAKTQY
>-|TRBV7-8
ASSLRNLQPQH